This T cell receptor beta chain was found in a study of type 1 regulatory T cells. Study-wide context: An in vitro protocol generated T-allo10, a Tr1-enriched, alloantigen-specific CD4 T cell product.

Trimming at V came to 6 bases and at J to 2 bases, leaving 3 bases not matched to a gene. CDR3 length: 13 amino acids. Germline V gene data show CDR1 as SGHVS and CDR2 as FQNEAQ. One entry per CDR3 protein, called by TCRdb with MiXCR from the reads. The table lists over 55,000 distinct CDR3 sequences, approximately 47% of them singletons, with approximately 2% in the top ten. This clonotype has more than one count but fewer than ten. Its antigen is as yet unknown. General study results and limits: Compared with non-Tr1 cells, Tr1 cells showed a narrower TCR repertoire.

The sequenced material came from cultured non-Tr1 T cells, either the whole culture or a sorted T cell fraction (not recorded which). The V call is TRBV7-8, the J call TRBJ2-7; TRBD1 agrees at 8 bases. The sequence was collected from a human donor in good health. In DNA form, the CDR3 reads TGTGCCAGCAGGTCGACAGGGGCCTACGAGCAGTACTTC. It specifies CASRSTGAYEQYF. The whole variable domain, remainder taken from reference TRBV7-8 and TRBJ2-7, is GAGVSQSPRYKVAKRGQDVALRCDPISGHVSLFWYQQALGQGPEFLTYFQNEAQLDKSGLPSDRFFAERPEGSVSTLKIQRTQQEDSAVYLCASRSTGAYEQYFGPGTRLTVT.